These 18 T cell receptor beta chains originate from one sample sequenced in a study of T cell changes during pregnancy in multiple sclerosis. Clones were read by immunoSEQ multiplex PCR, and TCRdb kept only the in-frame ones, dropping some. The data show about 40,000 clones, 80% to 90% seen once. Material: peripheral blood, obtained in the first trimester of pregnancy. The receptors were gathered from a female donor in good health, enrolled as a control in a pregnancy study.

V usage is TRBV29-1 and J usage is TRBJ1-6; no firm D call. Deletions cut 7 bases from V and 9 bases from J, with 22 bases between. Germline CDR1 is SQVTM and CDR2 is ANQGSEA. The CDR3 has 15 residues. CDR3 in amino acids: CSDPFVAGFGSPLHF. The CDR3 DNA is TGCAGCGACCCCTTTGTGGCGGGTTTCGGTTCACCCCTCCACTTT.

CDR3 residues: CASSQEGSEKLFF. CDR3 in DNA: TGCGCCAGCAGCCAAGAAGGGAGCGAAAAACTGTTTTTT. The rearrangement joins TRBV4-3 to TRBJ1-4, with unresolved D. Trimming left V 0 bases short and J 8 bases short, with 7 bases between. The CDR3 sequence is 13 residues long. Germline loops: CDR1 LGHNA, CDR2 YSLEER.

CDR3 residues: CASRSRRDRGPYSYEQYF. The CDR3 nucleotides read TGTGCCAGCAGAAGCCGCCGGGACAGGGGCCCTTACTCCTACGAGCAGTACTTC. The genes are TRBV6-4 and TRBJ2-7; TRBD1 agrees at 10 bases. Germline V CDR1 and CDR2: MRHNA, SNTAGT. The ends lost 6 bases at V and 0 bases at J; junction bases unmatched: 14. The length of the CDR3 is 18 residues.

CDR3 protein: CASSLENYGYTF. In DNA, the CDR3 is TGTGCCAGCAGCCTAGAAAACTATGGCTACACCTTC. This chain joins TRBV5-6 and TRBJ1-2; D remains ambiguous. V shed 4 bases and J shed 2 bases, with 6 bases lying between them. Germline values: CDR1 SGHDT, CDR2 YYEEEE. The CDR3 is made up of 12 amino acids.

This clone has only a few counts. The V and J genes are TRBV19 and TRBJ2-6; 7 nucleotides align to TRBD2. Trimming cost V 1 base and J 2 bases; bases outside gene matches: 2. The CDR3 covers 16 residues. Germline assignment: CDR1 LNHDA and CDR2 SQIVND (reference sequence). CDR3 protein: CASSIGEGTGANVLTF. DNA of the CDR3: TGTGCCAGTAGTATAGGGGAGGGGACTGGGGCCAACGTCCTGACTTTC.

J is TRBJ2-3 and V is TRBV7-8, with 12 nucleotides matching TRBD2. This CDR3 region has 16 residues. Trimming at V came to 5 bases and at J to 0 bases, leaving 3 bases not matched to a gene. Germline V gene lookup returns CDR1 SGHVS and CDR2 FQNEAQ. The CDR3 loop is CASSPGTSGSTDTQYF. CDR3 DNA sequence: TGTGCCAGCAGCCCCGGGACTAGCGGGAGCACAGATACGCAGTATTTT.

This clone was counted once. The gene calls are TRBV27 and TRBJ1-1; perhaps TRBD1 as D (5 bases). The germline gives CDR1 MNHEY, CDR2 SMNVEV (reference sequence). The ends were cut back, 5 bases at V and 4 bases at J, with 17 bases in the middle. The CDR3 runs to 15 residues. The CDR3 bases are TGTGCCAGCAGTAATCGACAGACTTTGGGCACTGAAGCTTTCTTT. It yields the protein CASSNRQTLGTEAFF.

The CDR3 spells CASWTAGYEQYF. The CDR3 DNA follows: TGTGCCAGTTGGACAGCAGGCTACGAGCAGTACTTC. The chain recombines TRBV7-9 with TRBJ2-7, with D possibly matching TRBD1 (6 bases). This CDR3 spans 12 amino acids. CDR1 is SEHNR and CDR2 is FQNEAQ in the germline V gene (reference sequence). Deletions cut 9 bases from V and 3 bases from J, with 12 bases between.

The V gene is TRBV14, the J gene TRBJ2-1; maybe TRBD2 (6 bases). Trimming removed 1 base at V and 10 bases at J, with 11 bases between. CDR1 is SGHDN and CDR2 is FVKESK in the germline V gene. The CDR3 contains 13 residues. Written as DNA, the CDR3 is TGTGCCAGCAGCCAAGTCGGGACTCGCGAGCAGTTCTTC. This translates into CASSQVGTREQFF. Together with reference TRBV14 and TRBJ2-1, the CDR3 gives the full variable domain: EAGVTQFPSHSVIEKGQTVTLRCDPISGHDNLYWYRRVMGKEIKFLLHFVKESKQDESGMPNNRFLAERTGGTYSTLKVQPAELEDSGVYFCASSQVGTREQFFGPGTRLTVL.

The chain combines TRBV19 with TRBJ2-7; 10 bases match TRBD1. Per germline, CDR1 LNHDA and CDR2 SQIVND (reference sequence). V trimming: 6 bases; J trimming: 7 bases; junction bases outside the gene matches: 15. The CDR3 loop spans 16 amino acids. The CDR3 coding sequence is TGTGCCAGTAGCCCCCGGACAGGGGGACGTCGTGGGGAGCAGTACTTC. It specifies CASSPRTGGRRGEQYF. The entire variable domain, with the rest obtained from reference TRBV19 and TRBJ2-7, is as follows: DGGITQSPKYLFRKEGQNVTLSCEQNLNHDAMYWYRQDPGQGLRLIYYSQIVNDFQKGDIAEGYSVSREKKESFPLTVTSAQKNPTAFYLCASSPRTGGRRGEQYFGPGTRLTVT.

V and J are TRBV9 and TRBJ2-3, with TRBD2 identical over 9 bases. V lost 0 bases and J lost 2; bases outside the gene matches: 7. The CDR3 runs to 17 residues. CDR1 and CDR2 from the germline V gene are SGDLS and YYNGEE. The CDR3 loop is CASSVGAGGPHTDTQYF. The CDR3 DNA reads TGTGCCAGCAGCGTAGGGGCGGGAGGGCCCCACACAGATACGCAGTATTTT.

V is TRBV27 and J is TRBJ2-1; D is perhaps TRBD1 (5 bases). The CDR3 has 15 residues. Deletions cut 6 bases from V and 7 bases from J, with 19 bases between. Germline CDR1 reads MNHEY; CDR2 reads SMNVEV (reference sequence). The CDR3 DNA reads as TGTGCCAGCAGCTCAGGCAGGGCGATTGGGAATGAGCAGTTCTTC. It specifies CASSSGRAIGNEQFF.

The V call is TRBV11-1, the J call TRBJ2-1; a weak D match, TRBD1 (6 bases). V was clipped by 1 base and J by 9 bases, with 16 bases between them. CDR3 length: 15 amino acids. CDR1 and CDR2 (germline): SGHAT, FQDESV (reference sequence). CDR3 loop: CASSLVGLLQGEQFF. CDR3 bases: TGTGCCAGCAGCTTAGTAGGACTGCTACAGGGTGAGCAGTTCTTC.

V and J are TRBV5-1 and TRBJ1-4; D uncertain. Germline V gives CDR1 SGHRS, CDR2 YFSETQ. The V end was cut by 9 bases, the J end by 7 bases, with 16 bases between. There are 13 residues in the CDR3. The CDR3: CATTGGPGEKLFF. As DNA, the CDR3 is TGCGCCACTACCGGCGGCCCGGGTGAAAAACTGTTTTTT.

The chain carries TRBV5-5 and TRBJ2-2; weak D call: TRBD2 (5 bases). CDR3 length: 15 residues. Per germline, CDR1 SGHKS and CDR2 YYEKEE (reference sequence). The V end lost 4 bases, the J end lost 3 bases, and 13 bases lay between the germline ends. The CDR3 DNA reads TGTGCCAGCAGCCCCAGGAGGCGGGACACCGGGGAGCTGTTTTTT. It is translated as CASSPRRRDTGELFF.

V gene TRBV15 combines with J gene TRBJ1-2, with D possibly TRBD1 on 6 matching bases. The germline gives CDR1 LNHNV, CDR2 YYDKDF (reference sequence). Trimming took off 4 bases at V and 6 bases at J, with 18 bases between the two ends. The CDR3 runs 15 residues. CDR3 nucleotide sequence: TGTGCCACCAGCACTTGGACAGCGGTGAAGAATGGCTACACCTTC. Amino acid sequence: CATSTWTAVKNGYTF.

This chain joins TRBV29-1 and TRBJ2-7, with a tentative D call TRBD1 (5 bases). Trimming took off 6 bases at V and 6 bases at J, with 12 bases between the two ends. Germline V gene sequence: CDR1 SQVTM, CDR2 ANQGSEA. There are 11 residues in the CDR3. CDR3 residues: CSVNLGREQYF. CDR3 coding DNA: TGCAGCGTAAACCTGGGGCGCGAGCAGTACTTC.

This chain links TRBV28 with TRBJ1-5, with D maybe TRBD1 (5 bases). V dropped 7 bases and J dropped 10 bases, with 14 bases sitting between them. Germline V gives CDR1 MDHEN, CDR2 SYDVKM. CDR3 size: 12 residues. CDR3 region: CASTENRNPQHF. In nucleotides, the CDR3 is TGTGCCAGCACCGAAAACAGGAATCCCCAGCATTTT.